Listed below are T cell receptor beta chains from one sample, sequenced in a study of blood T cells in healthy people across ages. TCRdb re-called the 5' RACE reads through MiXCR, storing one row per CDR3 protein. The sample has roughly 1.4 million distinct CDR3 sequences; 59% are singletons. Sequencing input: blood. The receptors were gathered from a man aged 18 to 30 in good health. Both conserved end residues are part of each CDR3. The D gene is left open where the match is weak. Rows give clone size only sometimes, using once, few, many, or a class for an expanded clone.

clone_size: -; v_call: TRBV29-1; j_call: TRBJ1-5; cdr3_length: 14; d_call: TRBD1; cdr3_aa: CSVLTGEGNQPQHF; cdr3_nt: TGCAGCGTTTTGACAGGGGAGGGCAATCAGCCCCAGCATTTT
clone_size: few; v_call: TRBV2; j_call: TRBJ2-7; cdr3_length: 13; d_call: -; cdr3_aa: CASSGRLYYEQYF; cdr3_nt: TGTGCCAGCAGTGGACGATTATACTACGAGCAGTACTTC
clone_size: -; v_call: TRBV29-1; j_call: TRBJ2-1; cdr3_length: 14; d_call: -; cdr3_aa: CSAEVGSSYNEQFF; cdr3_nt: TGCAGCGCCGAGGTCGGGAGCTCCTACAATGAGCAGTTCTTC
clone_size: few; v_call: TRBV28; j_call: TRBJ2-4; cdr3_length: 11; d_call: TRBD2; cdr3_aa: CASGSGSWWYF; cdr3_nt: TGTGCCAGCGGAAGCGGGAGTTGGTGGTACTTC
clone_size: few; v_call: TRBV10-3; j_call: TRBJ2-7; cdr3_length: 12; d_call: -; cdr3_aa: CAISEGGHEQYF; cdr3_nt: TGTGCCATCAGTGAGGGGGGCCACGAGCAGTACTTC
clone_size: few; v_call: TRBV12-3/TRBV12-4; j_call: TRBJ2-5; cdr3_length: 14; d_call: -; cdr3_aa: CASSETGTPETQYF; cdr3_nt: TGTGCCAGCAGTGAAACCGGGACACCGGAGACCCAGTACTTC
clone_size: few; v_call: TRBV5-1; j_call: TRBJ2-3; cdr3_length: 16; d_call: TRBD1; cdr3_aa: CASSGSTGVSTDTQYF; cdr3_nt: TGCGCCAGCAGCGGGTCCACAGGGGTCAGCACAGATACGCAGTATTTT
clone_size: -; v_call: TRBV7-9; j_call: TRBJ1-2; cdr3_length: 15; d_call: -; cdr3_aa: CACSLGSGLKEGYTF; cdr3_nt: TGTGCCTGCAGCTTAGGGTCGGGGCTAAAGGAGGGCTACACCTTC
clone_size: -; v_call: TRBV29-1; j_call: TRBJ1-6; cdr3_length: 14; d_call: TRBD1; cdr3_aa: CSGNLVGQRTPLHF; cdr3_nt: TGCAGCGGGAACCTAGTGGGACAGAGGACACCCCTCCACTTT
clone_size: few; v_call: TRBV6-5; j_call: TRBJ2-7; cdr3_length: 15; d_call: TRBD1; cdr3_aa: CASSYSDRGIYEQYF; cdr3_nt: TGTGCCAGCAGTTACTCGGACAGGGGGATATACGAGCAGTACTTC
clone_size: -; v_call: TRBV7-8; j_call: TRBJ1-1; cdr3_length: 15; d_call: TRBD1; cdr3_aa: CASSPPDRENTEAFF; cdr3_nt: TGTGCCAGCAGCCCCCCCGACAGGGAGAACACTGAAGCTTTCTTT
clone_size: -; v_call: TRBV3-1; j_call: TRBJ2-4; cdr3_length: 13; d_call: -; cdr3_aa: CASSQIPISIQYF; cdr3_nt: TGTGCCAGCAGCCAAATTCCGATTAGCATTCAGTACTTC
clone_size: few; v_call: TRBV10-2; j_call: TRBJ2-5; cdr3_length: 12; d_call: -; cdr3_aa: CASMKGQETQYF; cdr3_nt: TGCGCCAGCATGAAGGGACAAGAGACCCAGTACTTC
clone_size: -; v_call: TRBV5-5; j_call: TRBJ2-2; cdr3_length: 16; d_call: TRBD2; cdr3_aa: CASSFTGGRPTGELFF; cdr3_nt: TGTGCCAGCAGCTTTACGGGAGGCAGACCCACCGGGGAGCTGTTTTTT
clone_size: few; v_call: TRBV5-6; j_call: TRBJ2-1; cdr3_length: 16; d_call: -; cdr3_aa: CASSLVWGWSPNEQFF; cdr3_nt: TGTGCCAGCAGCTTGGTTTGGGGGTGGTCCCCCAATGAGCAGTTCTTC
clone_size: once; v_call: TRBV7-9; j_call: TRBJ2-3; cdr3_length: 17; d_call: -; cdr3_aa: CASSTGTHRKQEATQYF; cdr3_nt: TGTGCCAGCAGCACCGGGACACACCGGAAACAGGAGGCCACGCAGTATTTT
clone_size: -; v_call: TRBV29-1; j_call: TRBJ2-5; cdr3_length: 13; d_call: -; cdr3_aa: CSEQSEDQETQYF; cdr3_nt: TGCAGCGAACAATCAGAAGATCAAGAGACCCAGTACTTC
clone_size: -; v_call: TRBV20-1; j_call: TRBJ2-7; cdr3_length: 13; d_call: -; cdr3_aa: CSADRLGAYEQYF; cdr3_nt: TGCAGTGCAGACAGGCTAGGGGCCTACGAGCAGTACTTC
clone_size: -; v_call: TRBV7-8; j_call: TRBJ2-5; cdr3_length: 15; d_call: TRBD2; cdr3_aa: CASSILAGNSAEQYF; cdr3_nt: TGTGCCAGCAGCATACTAGCGGGCAATTCAGCTGAGCAGTACTTC
clone_size: -; v_call: TRBV4-1; j_call: TRBJ2-7; cdr3_length: 16; d_call: TRBD2; cdr3_aa: CASSQVSGESSYEQYF; cdr3_nt: TGCGCCAGCAGCCAAGTAAGCGGGGAAAGCTCCTACGAGCAGTACTTC
clone_size: -; v_call: TRBV12-3/TRBV12-4; j_call: TRBJ2-1; cdr3_length: 19; d_call: TRBD1; cdr3_aa: CASFPTGNPGVGTYNEQFF; cdr3_nt: TGTGCCAGCTTCCCGACAGGGAACCCCGGGGTGGGTACCTACAATGAGCAGTTCTTC
clone_size: -; v_call: TRBV18; j_call: TRBJ1-4; cdr3_length: 14; d_call: -; cdr3_aa: CASSPVGTWEKLFF; cdr3_nt: TGTGCCAGCTCACCCGTTGGGACCTGGGAAAAACTGTTTTTT
clone_size: -; v_call: TRBV12-3/TRBV12-4; j_call: TRBJ1-1; cdr3_length: 14; d_call: -; cdr3_aa: CASSLNGFTKIAFF; cdr3_nt: TGTGCCAGCAGTTTAAATGGGTTTACCAAGATAGCTTTCTTT
clone_size: -; v_call: TRBV12-3/TRBV12-4; j_call: TRBJ2-7; cdr3_length: 17; d_call: -; cdr3_aa: CASSFYPGAGSSYEQYF; cdr3_nt: TGTGCCAGCAGTTTCTATCCTGGGGCAGGAAGCTCCTACGAGCAGTACTTC
clone_size: -; v_call: TRBV27; j_call: TRBJ2-5; cdr3_length: 13; d_call: -; cdr3_aa: CASSLIGAETQYF; cdr3_nt: TGTGCCAGCAGTTTAATCGGCGCTGAGACCCAGTACTTC
clone_size: -; v_call: TRBV27; j_call: TRBJ2-5; cdr3_length: 18; d_call: TRBD2; cdr3_aa: CASQGLGLAGINQETQYF; cdr3_nt: TGTGCCAGCCAGGGGCTGGGACTAGCGGGGATAAATCAAGAGACCCAGTACTTC
clone_size: -; v_call: TRBV11-2; j_call: TRBJ2-5; cdr3_length: 14; d_call: -; cdr3_aa: CASSLDLVQTEQYF; cdr3_nt: TGTGCCAGCAGCTTAGATTTGGTACAGACAGAGCAGTACTTC
clone_size: -; v_call: TRBV4-1; j_call: TRBJ2-2; cdr3_length: 18; d_call: -; cdr3_aa: CASSHDITGGLNTGELFF; cdr3_nt: TGCGCCAGCAGCCATGACATTACTGGCGGTCTGAACACCGGGGAGCTGTTTTTT
clone_size: -; v_call: TRBV27; j_call: TRBJ2-7; cdr3_length: 15; d_call: TRBD1; cdr3_aa: CASSLRQGGDYEQYF; cdr3_nt: TGTGCCAGCAGTCTACGACAGGGTGGAGACTACGAGCAGTACTTC
clone_size: -; v_call: TRBV24-1; j_call: TRBJ2-1; cdr3_length: 16; d_call: TRBD2; cdr3_aa: CATSPLFGAGDNEQFF; cdr3_nt: TGTGCCACCAGTCCCCTCTTTGGGGCGGGGGACAATGAGCAGTTCTTC
clone_size: -; v_call: TRBV10-3; j_call: TRBJ2-3; cdr3_length: 16; d_call: -; cdr3_aa: CAISESAGLGKDAQYF; cdr3_nt: TGTGCCATCAGTGAGTCGGCAGGATTGGGGAAGGATGCGCAGTATTTT
clone_size: -; v_call: TRBV5-1; j_call: TRBJ2-2; cdr3_length: 14; d_call: -; cdr3_aa: CASSPRQALGELFF; cdr3_nt: TGCGCCAGCAGCCCACGACAGGCCCTCGGGGAGCTGTTTTTT
clone_size: few; v_call: TRBV7-2; j_call: TRBJ1-4; cdr3_length: 19; d_call: -; cdr3_aa: CASSLTPGGGSQTNEKLFF; cdr3_nt: TGTGCCAGCAGCTTAACGCCCGGGGGCGGATCTCAAACTAATGAAAAACTGTTTTTT
clone_size: few; v_call: TRBV20-1; j_call: TRBJ2-3; cdr3_length: 15; d_call: TRBD1; cdr3_aa: CSAKTGTGGSDTQYF; cdr3_nt: TGCAGTGCAAAAACCGGGACAGGGGGCTCGGATACGCAGTATTTT
clone_size: -; v_call: TRBV29-1; j_call: TRBJ2-7; cdr3_length: 12; d_call: -; cdr3_aa: CSAWDTSYEQYF; cdr3_nt: TGCAGCGCCTGGGACACCTCCTACGAGCAGTACTTC
clone_size: few; v_call: TRBV7-9; j_call: TRBJ2-6; cdr3_length: 15; d_call: -; cdr3_aa: CASSLGNSGANVLTF; cdr3_nt: TGTGCCAGCAGCTTGGGCAACTCTGGGGCCAACGTCCTGACTTTC
clone_size: -; v_call: TRBV9; j_call: TRBJ1-1; cdr3_length: 16; d_call: TRBD1; cdr3_aa: CASSVVPGQGYTEAFF; cdr3_nt: TGTGCCAGCAGCGTAGTTCCGGGACAGGGGTACACTGAAGCTTTCTTT
clone_size: -; v_call: TRBV4-3; j_call: TRBJ2-5; cdr3_length: 16; d_call: TRBD2; cdr3_aa: CASSHATSGGSETQYF; cdr3_nt: TGCGCCAGCAGCCATGCAACTAGCGGGGGGTCAGAGACCCAGTACTTC
clone_size: once; v_call: TRBV12-3/TRBV12-4; j_call: TRBJ1-2; cdr3_length: 13; d_call: -; cdr3_aa: CASSSRDIYGYTF; cdr3_nt: TGTGCCAGCAGTTCCCGGGACATCTATGGCTACACCTTC
clone_size: -; v_call: TRBV6-1; j_call: TRBJ2-7; cdr3_length: 15; d_call: -; cdr3_aa: CASSSRDGGSYEQYF; cdr3_nt: TGTGCCAGCAGCTCCCGGGACGGAGGCTCCTACGAGCAGTACTTC
clone_size: many; v_call: TRBV25-1; j_call: TRBJ2-7; cdr3_length: 13; d_call: TRBD1; cdr3_aa: CASSEGQTYEQYF; cdr3_nt: TGTGCCAGCAGTGAGGGACAGACCTACGAGCAGTACTTC
clone_size: -; v_call: TRBV12-3/TRBV12-4; j_call: TRBJ2-1; cdr3_length: 12; d_call: -; cdr3_aa: CASSLFKVEQFF; cdr3_nt: TGTGCCAGCAGTCTCTTTAAGGTTGAGCAGTTCTTC
clone_size: few; v_call: TRBV29-1; j_call: TRBJ1-2; cdr3_length: 13; d_call: -; cdr3_aa: CSAGTGGLVGYTF; cdr3_nt: TGCAGCGCCGGGACGGGGGGATTGGTTGGCTACACCTTC
clone_size: -; v_call: TRBV7-2; j_call: TRBJ1-4; cdr3_length: 14; d_call: -; cdr3_aa: CASNPGRTNEKLFF; cdr3_nt: TGTGCCAGCAACCCGGGGCGGACTAATGAAAAACTGTTTTTT
clone_size: few; v_call: TRBV7-2; j_call: TRBJ1-4; cdr3_length: 14; d_call: TRBD1; cdr3_aa: CASSQTGGFEKLFF; cdr3_nt: TGTGCCAGCAGCCAGACAGGGGGTTTTGAAAAACTGTTTTTT